One and the same sample provided the 4 T cell receptor beta chains below, sequenced in a study of T cell repertoires in cytomegalovirus infection. TCRdb processed the reads anew with MiXCR; each CDR3 protein has one entry. The table has 490,000 or so distinct CDR3 sequences, 11% seen once; the top ten hold more than 8.5%. Material: PBMCs. Every receptor here comes from a human donor in good health (CMV status not recorded). Some clones in this sample may be carry-over from other donors' samples.

This chain uses TRBV5-4 with TRBJ2-5, with D perhaps matching TRBD2 (6 bases). Germline-derived CDR1 and CDR2 are SGHNT and YYREEE (reference sequence). V lost 4 bases and J 3 bases, leaving 16 bases between the germline ends. The CDR3 is 15 amino acids. CDR3 region: CASSGGLDRKETQYF. The CDR3 DNA is TGTGCCAGCAGCGGGGGACTGGACCGAAAAGAGACCCAGTACTTC.

The chain couples TRBV11-2 to TRBJ2-7; D is uncertain. V was clipped by 1 base and J by 3 bases, with 13 bases between them. Germline CDR1 reads SGHAT; CDR2 reads FQNNGV. CDR3 size: 15 residues. The CDR3 protein is CASSLAFRIDYEQYF. The CDR3 DNA follows: TGTGCCAGCAGCTTAGCGTTCAGGATAGACTACGAGCAGTACTTC.

This clonotype was detected many times. This rearrangement joins TRBV19 to TRBJ2-5, with D perhaps TRBD1 or TRBD2 (5 bases each). Germline-derived CDR1 and CDR2 are LNHDA and SQIVND (reference sequence). This CDR3 is built from 13 residues. Trimming took off 6 bases at V and 7 bases at J, with 15 bases between the two ends. Written as DNA, the CDR3 is TGTGCCAGTAGCGTCGGGACCGCGGGGACCCAGTACTTC. Translated: CASSVGTAGTQYF.

This clonotype was observed many times. V usage is TRBV5-4 and J usage is TRBJ2-1; D is unresolved. V lost 3 bases and J 7 bases, leaving 11 bases between the germline ends. Germline V gene sequence: CDR1 SGHNT, CDR2 YYREEE (reference sequence). The CDR3 runs 13 residues. The CDR3 nucleotides read TGTGCCAGCAGCTCCCTAGAGCAGAATGAGCAGTTCTTC. Its translation is CASSSLEQNEQFF.